The 15 T cell receptor beta chains below come from one sample, sequenced in a study of blood T cell repertoires in COVID-19. The table came from immunoSEQ multiplex PCR; TCRdb's copy has only in-frame clones and leaves some out. The sample lists roughly 100,000 clones, approximately 80% occurring once. The specimen was peripheral blood. Receptors were obtained from an elderly man with acute or convalescent COVID-19.

The chain couples TRBV3-1 (or the pseudogene TRBV3-2) to TRBJ2-5, with 8 nucleotides matching TRBD1. V gave up 1 base and J gave up 6 bases; unmatched junction bases: 4. Germline V gene data show CDR1 as LGHDT and CDR2 as YNNKEL (reference sequence). This CDR3 is 14 amino acids long. The CDR3, as DNA: TGTGCCAGCAGCCAAGGCAGGGGGCGAAAGACCCAGTACTTC. Protein: CASSQGRGRKTQYF.

CDR3 bases: TGCGCCAGCAGCGGCCCTAGCGCCAGCACAGATACGCAGTATTTT. Amino acids: CASSGPSASTDTQYF. The chain joins TRBV5-1 to TRBJ2-3; D might be TRBD2 (6 bases). Trimming cost V 4 bases and J 0 bases, with 12 bases left between them. This CDR3 comprises 15 residues. CDR1 and CDR2 (germline): SGHRS, YFSETQ.

The chain links TRBV7-9 to TRBJ1-4; tentatively, D is TRBD1 (5 bases). The germline gives CDR1 SEHNR, CDR2 FQNEAQ (reference sequence). This CDR3 has 15 amino acids. The V end lost 1 base, the J end lost 5 bases, and 11 bases lay between the germline ends. As DNA, the CDR3 is TGTGCCAGCAGCTTAGGCGGGACGGGAAATGAAAAACTGTTTTTT. Its protein product is CASSLGGTGNEKLFF.

The chain employs TRBV2 and TRBJ2-4; D is possibly TRBD1 (6 bases). Trimming took 7 bases from V and 0 from J, leaving 13 bases between them. Per the germline V gene, CDR1 is SNHLY and CDR2 is FYNNEI. This CDR3 has 15 residues. The CDR3 protein is CASTQQGLAKNIQYF. CDR3 sequence (DNA): TGTGCCAGCACCCAACAGGGCCTAGCCAAAAACATTCAGTACTTC.

Concerning this clone: Mismatch with germline at one junction end may stem from a read error. The rearrangement uses TRBV7-3 and TRBJ2-7; 11 bases map to TRBD1. This CDR3 comprises 17 residues. The germline V gene has CDR1 SGHTA and CDR2 FQGTGA. CDR3 sequence: CASSLTAPGTGGYEQYF. The CDR3 DNA reads as TGTGCCAGCAGCCTAACTGCCCCCGGGACAGGGGGCTACGAGCAGTACTTC.

The CDR3 nucleotides are TGTGCCAGCAGGGGGAGCACAGGGGGCGAGCAGTACTTC. As protein: CASRGSTGGEQYF. V and J are TRBV12-3 or TRBV12-4 and TRBJ2-7, with TRBD1 matching 8 bases. CDR3 length equals 13 residues. V trimming: 6 bases; J trimming: 6 bases; junction bases outside the gene matches: 7.

V gene TRBV28 combines with J gene TRBJ2-7; TRBD1 might be the D (6 bases). The germline CDR1 and CDR2 sequences are MDHEN and SYDVKM. There are 14 residues in the CDR3. V dropped 6 bases and J dropped 0 bases, with 12 bases sitting between them. Written as DNA, the CDR3 is TGTGCCAGCAGGCCAGGGGCCTCCTCCTACGAGCAGTACTTC. Protein: CASRPGASSYEQYF.

The count of this clone is one. The chain uses TRBV5-1 and TRBJ2-1, with 10 nucleotides matching TRBD2. Per the germline V gene, CDR1 is SGHRS and CDR2 is YFSETQ. The V segment lost 4 bases and the J segment 3 bases; nucleotides outside the gene matches: 4. The CDR3 covers 15 residues. CDR3 residues: CASSSGTSDYNEQFF. In DNA, the CDR3 is TGCGCCAGCAGCAGCGGGACTAGCGACTACAATGAGCAGTTCTTC.

The rearrangement joins TRBV7-3 to TRBJ2-2, with D possibly matching TRBD2 (5 bases). Trimming took off 0 bases at V and 4 bases at J, with 12 bases between the two ends. CDR3 length: 16 amino acids. Germline CDR1 SGHTA, CDR2 FQGTGA. CDR3 region: CASSLTAGSSTGELFF. The DNA of the CDR3 is TGTGCCAGCAGCTTAACGGCGGGTTCGAGCACCGGGGAGCTGTTTTTT.

The chain couples TRBV2 to TRBJ1-1; no clear D gene. V lost 4 bases to trimming and J lost 0 bases, with 6 bases between them. The length of the CDR3 is 13 residues. Germline CDR1 and CDR2: SNHLY and FYNNEI. CDR3 DNA sequence: TGTGCCAGCAGTGCAGGCCTGAACACTGAAGCTTTCTTT. Amino acids: CASSAGLNTEAFF.

The rearrangement links TRBV6-5 to TRBJ2-3; no definite D call. The CDR3 runs to 15 residues. Germline CDR1 and CDR2: MNHEY and SVGAGI. V shed 5 bases and J shed 0 bases, with 12 bases lying between them. CDR3 nucleotide sequence: TGTGCCAGCAGTCAAAACAGCCCTAGCACAGATACGCAGTATTTT. It yields the protein CASSQNSPSTDTQYF.

The chain employs TRBV5-1 and TRBJ1-1; 9 bases line up with TRBD1. CDR3 length: 15 residues. CDR1 and CDR2 from the germline V gene are SGHRS and YFSETQ. The V segment lost 4 bases and the J segment 5 bases; nucleotides outside the gene matches: 9. CDR3 nucleotides: TGCGCCAGCAGCCTACAGGGGGCGAGGCGAACTGAAGCTTTCTTT. Translated, it gives CASSLQGARRTEAFF.

The V and J genes are TRBV5-1 and TRBJ2-5; TRBD2 aligns across 11 bases. This CDR3 has 14 residues. Germline lookup yields CDR1 SGHRS and CDR2 YFSETQ. The ends lost 4 bases at V and 3 bases at J; junction bases unmatched: 2. CDR3 bases: TGCGCCAGCAGCGTACTAGCGGGAGAAGAGACCCAGTACTTC. It codes for CASSVLAGEETQYF.

The V and J genes are TRBV28 and TRBJ2-1; TRBD2 matches 8 bases. The CDR3 has 15 residues. Trimming removed 2 bases from V and 3 bases from J; junction bases left unmatched: 3. Germline loops: CDR1 MDHEN, CDR2 SYDVKM. CDR3 in amino acids: CASSLSGSVYNEQFF. CDR3 in DNA: TGTGCCAGCAGTTTAAGCGGGAGCGTCTACAATGAGCAGTTCTTC.

The chain is built from TRBV30 and TRBJ2-3, with D possibly matching TRBD1 (5 bases). V shed 2 bases and J shed 1 base, with 22 bases lying between them. CDR1 and CDR2 from the germline V gene are GTSNPN and SVGIG (reference sequence). This CDR3 region has 18 residues. CDR3 in amino acids: CAWSKQATDSYRTDTQYF. DNA for the CDR3: TGTGCCTGGAGTAAACAGGCGACCGACAGTTACCGCACAGATACGCAGTATTTT.